The next 8 T cell receptor beta chains were all read from a single sample in a study of high-grade serous ovarian cancer treatment subgroups. The tumor samples were collected prior to definitive surgery or chemotherapy. Assay: immunoSEQ multiplex PCR; the TCRdb copy retains only in-frame clones and omits some. The table records some 7,000 clones, 72% of them present only once. The sequenced sample consisted of tumor tissue. These receptors originate from a human donor with high-grade serous ovarian cancer.

The V gene is TRBV7-2, the J gene TRBJ2-1; possibly TRBD1 for D (6 bases). V was trimmed by 1 base and J by 10 bases, leaving 17 bases between them. CDR3 size: 15 residues. The germline gives CDR1 SGHTA, CDR2 FQGNSA. The CDR3 spells CASSLESTGLREQFF. As DNA, the CDR3 is TGTGCCAGCAGCTTAGAGTCCACAGGGCTCAGGGAGCAGTTCTTC. Looking up the rest from reference TRBV7-2 and TRBJ2-1 gives the full variable domain: GAGVSQSPSNKVTEKGKDVELRCDPISGHTALYWYRQSLGQGLEFLIYFQGNSAPDKSGLPSDRFSAERTGGSVSTLTIQRTQQEDSAVYLCASSLESTGLREQFFGPGTRLTVL.

Only one count was recorded for this clone. The chain couples TRBV1 to TRBJ2-6. TRBV1 is a recognized pseudogene. The CDR3 is 14 amino acids. The chain's CDR3 is CTSSYKGRANVLTF. Here the CDR3 DNA reads TGCACCAGCAGCTATAAAGGTCGGGCCAACGTCCTGACTTTC.

This chain uses TRBV19 with TRBJ2-5, with 12 positions matching TRBD2. The V segment lost 6 bases and the J segment 1 base; nucleotides outside the gene matches: 3. From germline, CDR1 is LNHDA and CDR2 SQIVND (reference sequence). CDR3 length: 15 amino acids. The CDR3 DNA reads as TGTGCCAGTAGCTCGGGACTAGCGGGCCAAGAGACCCAGTACTTC. Amino acid sequence: CASSSGLAGQETQYF.

This chain links TRBV7-3 with TRBJ2-3; 9 bases are a match to TRBD2. V was pared by 0 bases and J by 0 bases, with 16 bases of the junction left unmatched. Germline CDR1 is SGHTA and CDR2 is FQGTGA. The CDR3 covers 21 residues. The CDR3 is CASSLTFNTPRLAVSTDTQYF. In DNA form, the CDR3 reads TGTGCCAGCAGCTTAACGTTTAACACCCCTCGACTAGCGGTTAGCACAGATACGCAGTATTTT.

The chain couples TRBV6-6 to TRBJ2-7; D is ambiguous. Per germline, CDR1 MNHNY and CDR2 SVGAGI (reference sequence). Trimming stripped 8 bases from V and 6 bases from J, with 11 bases between. The CDR3 runs to 11 residues. Here the CDR3 DNA reads TGTGCCAGCGGGGTAGGTGGCGAGCAGTACTTC. Its protein is CASGVGGEQYF.

The chain carries TRBV7-6 and TRBJ2-2; 7 bases align to TRBD2. The CDR3 runs to 22 residues. CDR1 SGHVS and CDR2 FNYEAQ come from the germline V gene. J was trimmed by 0 bases and V by 2 bases; bases with no gene match: 21. CDR3 loop: CASSLNLLRASGDHANTGELFF. The CDR3 region has the DNA TGTGCCAGCAGCTTAAATCTCCTTAGGGCTAGCGGAGACCACGCGAACACCGGGGAGCTGTTTTTT.

J is TRBJ1-4 and V is TRBV6-1; D is ambiguous. Germline V gene sequence: CDR1 MNHNS, CDR2 SASEGT. The V end lost 7 bases, the J end lost 8 bases, and 20 bases lay between the germline ends. The CDR3 is 15 amino acids. CDR3: CASIGRRAGQEKLFF. The CDR3, as DNA: TGTGCCAGCATAGGACGAAGGGCCGGTCAAGAAAAACTGTTTTTT.

The V call is TRBV21-1, the J call TRBJ2-3. TRBV21-1 represents a pseudogene. The CDR3 has 18 amino acids. CDR3 nucleotide sequence: TGTGCCAGCAGGGGATCAGGACCGCAGGCAACTAGCACAGATACGCAGTATTTT. Protein sequence: CASRGSGPQATSTDTQYF.